Listed below are T cell receptor beta chains from one sample, sequenced in a study of blood T cell repertoires in COVID-19. Sequenced by immunoSEQ multiplex PCR; TCRdb stores in-frame clones only, minus some. The sample carries roughly 150,000 clones, about three quarters recorded once. The sample comprised peripheral blood. These receptor sequences come from a man between 65 and 85 years old with acute or convalescent COVID-19. Both conserved end residues are part of each CDR3. Each record gives: V gene, CDR3 length, J gene, D gene, clone size, CDR3 DNA, CDR3 protein. A D gene is named only where the DNA matches it firmly. Clone sizes are given selectively: once, few, many, or a class where the clone is expanded.

v_call: TRBV4-2
cdr3_length: 16
j_call: TRBJ1-2
d_call: TRBD1
clone_size: NA
cdr3_nt: TGTGCCAGCAGCCAAGCGGACAGGGAGGGGAACTATGGCTACACCTTC
cdr3_aa: CASSQADREGNYGYTF

v_call: TRBV27
cdr3_length: 14
j_call: TRBJ2-1
d_call: NA
clone_size: NA
cdr3_nt: TGTGCCAGCAATCGGCAGGGTGATTACAATGAGCAGTTCTTC
cdr3_aa: CASNRQGDYNEQFF

v_call: TRBV18
cdr3_length: 13
j_call: TRBJ1-2
d_call: TRBD1
clone_size: NA
cdr3_nt: TGTGCCAGCTCACCCGAAACAGGGGTCGGCTACACCTTC
cdr3_aa: CASSPETGVGYTF

v_call: TRBV19
cdr3_length: 15
j_call: TRBJ1-2
d_call: NA
clone_size: NA
cdr3_nt: TGTGCCAGTAGTATAGGGTTGTCCTATAACTATGGCTACACCTTC
cdr3_aa: CASSIGLSYNYGYTF

v_call: TRBV5-4
cdr3_length: 17
j_call: TRBJ1-1
d_call: TRBD1
clone_size: NA
cdr3_nt: TGTGCCAGCAGCCCTAGGACAGGGTACGTAGGGGACACTGAAGCTTTCTTT
cdr3_aa: CASSPRTGYVGDTEAFF

v_call: TRBV2
cdr3_length: 16
j_call: TRBJ1-4
d_call: TRBD1
clone_size: few
cdr3_nt: TGTGCCAGCAGGCTTGACTCCGGACAGGGTGGTGAAAAACTGTTTTTT
cdr3_aa: CASRLDSGQGGEKLFF

v_call: TRBV5-1
cdr3_length: 13
j_call: TRBJ1-1
d_call: NA
clone_size: few
cdr3_nt: TGCGCCAGCAGCTCGGAGCGTTGGGCTGAAGCTTTCTTT
cdr3_aa: CASSSERWAEAFF

v_call: TRBV19
cdr3_length: 19
j_call: TRBJ1-4
d_call: TRBD1
clone_size: once
cdr3_nt: TGTGCCAGTAGTATCCCCCGGGACAGGAGTAAGGCAACTAATGAAAAACTGTTTTTT
cdr3_aa: CASSIPRDRSKATNEKLFF

v_call: TRBV5-1
cdr3_length: 14
j_call: TRBJ1-1
d_call: NA
clone_size: NA
cdr3_nt: TGCGCCAGCAGCTTGTCCGGTGAAGGGGGTGAAGCTTTCTTT
cdr3_aa: CASSLSGEGGEAFF

v_call: TRBV10-3
cdr3_length: 13
j_call: TRBJ2-3
d_call: TRBD1
clone_size: NA
cdr3_nt: TGTGCCATCCGGACAGGGATGGCAGATACGCAGTATTTT
cdr3_aa: CAIRTGMADTQYF

v_call: TRBV7-6
cdr3_length: 15
j_call: TRBJ2-3
d_call: NA
clone_size: NA
cdr3_nt: TGTGCCAGCAGCTTATGGCAGGGTAGCACAGATACGCAGTATTTT
cdr3_aa: CASSLWQGSTDTQYF